This TCR beta chain was profiled in a study of blood T cell repertoires in COVID-19. Repertoires were generated with immunoSEQ multiplex PCR, while TCRdb's copy carries only in-frame clones and drops some. The data contain 200,000 to 250,000 clones, roughly 84% of them singletons. The clonotype comes from a woman aged 60-75 years with acute or convalescent COVID-19. Sequencing was carried out using peripheral blood.

CDR3 protein: CASSYSQGLGGYTF. CDR3 nucleotide sequence: TGTGCCAGCAGTTACTCGCAGGGGCTGGGTGGCTACACCTTC. This sequence joins TRBV6-5 and TRBJ1-2, with D tentatively TRBD1 (6 bases). This CDR3 comprises 14 residues. V was cut by 0 bases and J by 7 bases, with 12 bases left in between. CDR1 is MNHEY, CDR2 SVGAGI, per germline.